Following are 17 T cell receptor beta chains from one sample sequenced in a study of blood T cell repertoires in COVID-19. Some clones are missing from TCRdb's copy, which holds only in-frame ones; the method was immunoSEQ multiplex PCR. The table has hundreds of thousands of clones, 85% to 90% seen once. The sequencing input was PBMCs or T cells enriched from blood (not recorded which). The receptors here all came from a woman in her thirties who had recovered from COVID-19.

The genes are TRBV3-1 (or the pseudogene TRBV3-2) and TRBJ2-3; D perhaps matches TRBD1 (5 bases). This CDR3 spans 18 amino acids. From germline, CDR1 is LGHDT and CDR2 YNNKEL (reference sequence). The V gene lost 1 base and the J gene lost 2 bases, with 19 bases spanning the gap. CDR3 in amino acids: CASSQVRVGAANTDTQYF. CDR3 nucleotide sequence: TGTGCCAGCAGCCAAGTTAGAGTTGGGGCCGCCAACACAGATACGCAGTATTTT.

The rearrangement uses TRBV20-1 and TRBJ1-4; D uncertain. Trimming pared 3 bases from V and 4 bases from J, leaving 12 bases between. The CDR3 covers 14 residues. In germline, CDR1 is DFQATT, CDR2 SNEGSKA (reference sequence). CDR3 amino acids: CSASKQPINEKLFF. The CDR3 nucleotides are TGCAGTGCTAGTAAACAGCCTATTAATGAAAAACTGTTTTTT.

The CDR3 nucleotides read TGTGCCAGCGCCCCGAGACAGGGGTTTATCTATGGCTACACCTTC. This translates into CASAPRQGFIYGYTF. The chain uses TRBV27 and TRBJ1-2; 8 bases agree with TRBD1. The J segment lost 4 bases and the V segment lost 8 bases, leaving 12 bases of the junction unmatched. This CDR3 has 15 residues. From germline, CDR1 is MNHEY and CDR2 SMNVEV (reference sequence).

The chain couples TRBV11-3 to TRBJ2-7; 13 bases agree with TRBD2. The CDR3 has 15 residues. Germline V gives CDR1 SGHNT, CDR2 YENEEA. J lost 5 bases, V lost 5 bases, and 6 bases had no gene match. Here the CDR3 reads CASSRGLAGVHEQYF. CDR3 sequence (DNA): TGTGCCAGCAGCCGCGGACTAGCGGGAGTCCACGAGCAGTACTTC. Together with reference TRBV11-3 and TRBJ2-7, the CDR3 gives the full variable domain: EAGVVQSPRYKIIEKKQPVAFWCNPISGHNTLYWYLQNLGQGPELLIRYENEEAVDDSQLPKDRFSAERLKGVDSTLKIQPAELGDSAVYLCASSRGLAGVHEQYFGPGTRLTVT.

The chain combines TRBV2 with TRBJ2-5; D remains ambiguous. Germline V gene lookup returns CDR1 SNHLY and CDR2 FYNNEI. V was shortened by 6 bases and J by 2 bases, with 13 bases between the two germline ends. The CDR3 is made up of 14 amino acids. CDR3 DNA: TGTGCCAGCAGCTACAGCCAACAGCAAGAGACCCAGTACTTC. This gives the protein CASSYSQQQETQYF.

This clone was observed once. This chain joins TRBV4-3 and TRBJ2-2; possibly TRBD1 for D (5 bases). Germline assignment: CDR1 LGHNA and CDR2 YSLEER. V shed 3 bases and J shed 4 bases, with 15 bases lying between them. This CDR3 is built from 16 residues. CDR3 protein: CASSQTFDSTTGELFF. CDR3 DNA sequence: TGCGCCAGCAGCCAGACCTTCGACAGTACCACCGGGGAGCTGTTTTTT.

This clone was seen once. The V and J genes are TRBV28 and TRBJ1-1; D is unclear. Looked up from germline, CDR1 is MDHEN and CDR2 is SYDVKM. The CDR3 has 16 residues. Trimming stripped 7 bases from V and 1 base from J, with 19 bases between. The CDR3 nucleotides are TGTGCCAGCACCATGGCCGGAGTAGGTGAGAACACTGAAGCTTTCTTT. Its protein product is CASTMAGVGENTEAFF.

The chain couples TRBV27 to TRBJ2-3, with 7 bases aligning to TRBD2. CDR1 is MNHEY and CDR2 is SMNVEV in the germline V gene (reference sequence). This CDR3 is built from 14 residues. Trimming took 5 bases from V and 1 from J; bases not matched to a gene: 3. CDR3 DNA sequence: TGTGCCAGCAGTGGCGGGAGTGGCACAGATACGCAGTATTTT. Residues: CASSGGSGTDTQYF.

The chain combines TRBV11-2 with TRBJ2-7; 7 positions match TRBD2. The germline V gene encodes CDR1 SGHAT and CDR2 FQNNGV. The trim removed 2 bases at V and 6 bases at J, leaving 7 bases unmatched. This CDR3 is 14 amino acids long. This CDR3 reads CASSLYAGVSEQYF. The DNA of the CDR3 is TGTGCCAGCAGCTTATACGCGGGAGTGAGCGAGCAGTACTTC.

The sample holds a few counts of this clone. One junction end does not reproduce the germline sequence, and a read error may be involved. The rearrangement uses TRBV27 and TRBJ1-5; 8 bases match TRBD1. Germline V CDR1 and CDR2: MNHEY, SMNVEV (reference sequence). This CDR3 has 12 residues. CDR3 in amino acids: CASSNDRGPLHF. DNA of the CDR3: TGTGCCAGCAGTAACGACAGGGGACCCCTGCATTTT.

This chain uses TRBV5-4 with TRBJ2-3; TRBD1 might be the D (6 bases). The V and J ends lost 4 bases and 5 bases respectively, with 11 bases between them. CDR1 SGHNT and CDR2 YYREEE come from the germline V gene (reference sequence). The CDR3 covers 13 residues. CDR3 coding DNA: TGTGCCAGCAGCATACAGGGCGGAGATACGCAGTATTTT. As protein: CASSIQGGDTQYF.

This chain connects TRBV23-1 to TRBJ1-5, with D possibly TRBD1 on 5 matching bases. TRBV23-1 is placed among ORFs of uncertain function. The CDR3 has 17 amino acids. With 3 bases removed from V and 3 bases from J, the gap between germline ends came to 18 bases. This chain's CDR3 is CASSHPMGGGPNQPQHF. In DNA form, the CDR3 reads TGCGCCAGCAGTCACCCCATGGGGGGGGGACCCAATCAGCCCCAGCATTTT.

The rearrangement joins TRBV5-4 to TRBJ1-2, with 9 bases matching TRBD1. The trim removed 2 bases at V and 4 bases at J, leaving 12 bases unmatched. Germline V CDR1 and CDR2: SGHNT, YYREEE (reference sequence). This CDR3 is built from 17 residues. The CDR3 sequence: CASSFFPRDRVPYGYTF. The DNA for the CDR3 is TGTGCCAGCAGCTTTTTCCCCCGGGACAGGGTGCCCTATGGCTACACCTTC.

The rearrangement uses TRBV19 and TRBJ2-3; 12 bases fit TRBD1. The CDR3 contains 16 residues. After removal of 3 bases from V and 5 bases from J, the junction contained 6 bases not matched to a gene. CDR1 is LNHDA and CDR2 is SQIVND in the germline V gene (reference sequence). CDR3 nucleotides: TGTGCCAGTAGTATGCCGGGACAGGGGGCAAGAGATACGCAGTATTTT. It translates to CASSMPGQGARDTQYF.

This clone was detected once. CDR3: CASSPLGLSTDTQYF. The CDR3 DNA reads as TGTGCCAGCTCACCATTGGGACTGAGCACAGATACGCAGTATTTT. This chain links TRBV18 with TRBJ2-3; D perhaps matches TRBD2 (6 bases). V lost 2 bases and J 0 bases, leaving 9 bases between the germline ends. The CDR3 is 15 residues long. CDR1 is KGHSH, CDR2 LQKENI, per germline.

The chain uses TRBV7-2 and TRBJ2-1; 8 bases fit TRBD2. With 5 bases clipped from V and 0 bases from J, the junction kept 3 bases outside the gene matches. Germline-derived CDR1 and CDR2 are SGHTA and FQGNSA. There are 15 residues in the CDR3. In DNA, the CDR3 is TGTGCCAGCAGCACTAGCGGAAGCTCCTACAATGAGCAGTTCTTC. This codes for CASSTSGSSYNEQFF.

CDR3 bases: TGTGCCAGCAGCCAAGCAATAGTTTTGGCCGCGGTCGTCCCCTACGAGCAGTACTTC. Translation: CASSQAIVLAAVVPYEQYF. The chain carries TRBV3-1 (or the pseudogene TRBV3-2) and TRBJ2-7; D unclear. Trimming stripped 1 base from V and 2 bases from J, with 24 bases between. CDR1 is LGHDT, CDR2 YNNKEL, per germline (reference sequence). The CDR3 is 19 amino acids.